The source of this T cell receptor beta chain is a study of cytomegalovirus exposure and HLA in healthy donors (dated by TCRdb to between 2016 and 2019). Study-wide context: In an earlier analysis of around 540 of the donors, 276 Gb of sequence data and 90 million to 120 million unique TCR beta sequences from about 190 million T cells were reported. A later analysis re-examined previously published TCR beta repertoires from hundreds of donors and added high-resolution HLA genotyping to investigate patterns of TCR occurrence. To predict cytomegalovirus infection status, the study brought together high-throughput TCR immunosequencing, statistical association of individual TCRs with disease status, and machine learning. About 310 gigabases of sequencing data and tens of millions of unique TCR sequences were included in an early release covering roughly 600 HLA-typed donors. To decide whether each TCR beta V gene segment behaved as functional or pseudogenic, an earlier analysis of 587 of the donors relied on high-throughput TCR beta sequencing. Alongside the repertoire data, information on donor age, sex, ethnicity and CMV serostatus was compiled. Of the 350 to 450 genotyped donors, 81% fell in the genetic ancestry cluster associated with self-reported Caucasian donors. Every repertoire in the discovery cohort had been generated on one and the same sequencing platform. The later analysis used no new phenotypic data to find candidate immune exposures, relying instead on TCR beta sequences and their occurrence across donors. The study aimed to test whether signatures of past pathogen exposure could be identified by cataloging public T cell receptors. Across some 400 genotyped donors of the cohort, an average of approximately 200,000 unique TCR beta nucleotide sequences per donor were sequenced, and around 20% of those sequences were non-productive. Typing coverage varied by locus: about 629-640 donors for A, B, C, DRB1 and DQB1; roughly 510 for DQA1; 606 for DPA1; some 470 for DPB1. Using immunosequencing, the study profiled T cell repertoires from about 620 subjects and related those repertoires to cytomegalovirus serostatus. A later genetic analysis used genome-wide SNP genotypes for about three fifths of the 666 donors, treating that subset as a discovery cohort. HLA typing covered class I and class II loci at four-digit resolution. Roughly 5 DR-DQ haplotypes were handled as single units for association and clustering, since linkage in the cohort was strong. Along with the approximately 620-subject first cohort, a separate validation cohort of over a hundred different subjects was used. Results and caveats for the whole study, not just this receptor: Assigning TCR associations to individual alleles was difficult when HLA alleles, especially DR and DQ, strongly co-occurred. While some public TCRs were present in many individuals, most TCR sequences turned up only very rarely across donors. In a later analysis, HLA-associated TCR beta chains were found to be more clonally expanded and to have lower generation probabilities than equally common non-associated chains. Compared with the 666-donor mean, donors in an Asian-associated ancestry cluster had fewer N-insertions in productive TCRs, according to a later genetic analysis. Because some donors lacked HLA typing at each locus, the association tests relied only on the typed subset. Specific HLA alleles were associated with roughly 17,000 TCR beta sequences at a false discovery rate of 0.05 in a later analysis. A further reported finding was that TCR beta sequences accurately predicted the HLA-A and HLA-B alleles for most subjects in the first cohort. Most CMV-associated TCR beta chains appeared to be HLA-restricted in a later analysis, and the HLA associations seemed to be driven largely by CMV exposure. In an earlier analysis of some 540 of the donors, most TCR beta V segments appeared in productive rearrangements about 90% or about 30% of the time, broadly matching IMGT annotations. The cohort was sequenced for TCR beta chains only, and without alpha or paired-chain data the features that could be detected were limited. A later genetic analysis associated a missense DCLRE1C variant with V-gene and J-gene trimming of TCR beta chains, and an independent cohort replicated the association. Linkage disequilibrium might explain the correlated functional status among segregating V segments, but an unknown experimental factor could not be excluded. According to the authors, the approach could potentially be generalized to other disease states and immunological phenotypes. A later analysis found that TCR association rates varied across HLA loci, with DRB1 alleles showing the most associated TCRs and HLA-C alleles the fewest. In the study, 150 to 200 TCR beta chains were listed as associated with cytomegalovirus. Immune exposure information for the cohort was limited to CMV serostatus. Fewer than 20 rarely observed V segments, including chromosome 9 orphons, were excluded from the earlier analysis of several hundred of the donors because counts were too low. According to a later analysis, parvovirus B19, influenza, CMV and Epstein-Barr virus appeared linked to several top co-occurrence clusters. Three of the identified cytomegalovirus-associated TCR beta chains were confirmed in vitro to be specific for cytomegalovirus antigens. The classifier was reported to diagnose cytomegalovirus status with high specificity and sensitivity in both the original and validation cohorts. A cluster of highly shared sequence variants was judged likely to be a technical artifact of the sequencing pipeline. Roughly uniform sequencing depth across donors was assumed in presence/absence analyses, although this assumption may not hold.

The library was produced with the immunoSEQ multiplex PCR assay. For the multiplex PCR, a mixture combining 60 forward primers for TCR Vbeta segments and 13 reverse primers for TCR Jbeta segments was used. A multiplex PCR assay on genomic DNA amplified the CDR3 region of rearranged TCR beta genes. The Illumina HiSeq System was used to sequence the amplified TCR beta libraries as 87-base-pair reads. Concerning the study's data processing: In a later analysis, roughly 80 million unique TCR beta chains were counted across the roughly 670 repertoires, and some 10 million of these chains were shared by at least two donors. To remove PCR and sequencing errors, raw reads were error-corrected and collapsed into unique sequences using a nearest-neighbor algorithm that merged closely related sequences. To assign V, D and J gene segments, CDR3 sequences were aligned to IMGT reference sequences. For a sequence to be retained, at least a six-nucleotide match to both a V gene segment and a J gene segment was required. Rearrangements were classified as productive when the CDR3 lacked stop codons and remained in frame with V and J, and all other rearrangements were classified as non-productive. CDR3 was defined by IMGT convention, running from the second conserved V-encoded cysteine to the conserved J-encoded phenylalanine. In an earlier analysis of more than 550 of the donors, sequences lacking an unambiguous match to a single V gene segment were excluded. In an earlier analysis of approximately 500 of the donors, a V segment was called functional when productive rearrangements were above 56.7%, and segregating when the standard deviation between donors exceeded 5%. To diagnose cytomegalovirus status from the catalog of TCR beta chain sequences, a statistical classification framework was built. V and J gene assignment, in a later analysis, came from comparing TCR nucleotide sequences with IMGT/GENE-DB human TR gene sequences. In a later analysis, CDR3 sequences and most-parsimonious VDJ recombination scenarios were assigned using the TCRdist pipeline. In a later analysis, each TCR beta chain was defined by its CDR3 amino acid sequence together with its V-gene family, and reads lacking a unique V-gene family were excluded. To address suspected cross-contamination and a sequencing artifact, a later analysis removed over 500 highly shared, low-generation-probability nucleotide sequences. For each public chain, a later analysis derived a clonal expansion index from normalized ranks of inferred template counts within each repertoire. A later analysis computed generation probabilities with a VDJ recombination model fitted to out-of-frame rearrangements, and checked the results against IGoR. Hypergeometric tests were used in a later analysis to score TCR-TCR, TCR-HLA and TCR-CMV co-occurrence, with a repertoire-size bias correction applied to the TCR pairs. In a later analysis, false discovery rates were estimated by permuting HLA or CMV assignments 20 times. A later analysis grouped co-occurring TCRs with DBSCAN, adding TCRdist sequence similarity when clustering within HLA-allele-positive subsets. Repertoires with fewer than 30,000 or more than 120,000 public chains were left out of co-occurrence clustering, as were several repertoires with anomalous nucleotide sharing. As stored in TCRdb, this immuneACCESS dataset retains in-frame rearrangements with V and J assigned. A fraction of the clones does not appear; measured against another copy, unresolved V genes explain less than half of the discrepancy, and the remainder lacks a known reason. Clone size and the V and J calls come from that table; the DNA yielded D and trimming. The sample table contains 150,000 to 200,000 clones; only one count was recorded for roughly four fifths of them. Over 1.5% of the sample comes from the top ten.

Note on this clone: Its antigen remains unidentified. Base qualities are not provided; no much larger clone lies one nucleotide away.

The cohort was made up of hundreds of healthy bone marrow donors. At the time of sampling, all cohort members were nominally healthy, though unrecorded immune exposures were likely present. The donor was CMV seronegative and was included in the group of 352 seronegative cohort members. Each donor provided a peripheral blood sample, and peripheral blood mononuclear cells were used for TCR beta sequencing. The Qiagen DNeasy Blood Extraction Kit was used to extract genomic DNA from the blood cell samples. This clonotype was sampled from a man aged 50 to 60 in good health and CMV-seronegative. Sequences were obtained from PBMCs.

The CDR3 loop reads CASSLTFAGKSDSNQPQHF. The nucleotide sequence reads TGTGCCAGCAGCTTAACGTTTGCAGGCAAATCTGATAGCAATCAGCCCCAGCATTTT. The rearranged segments are TRBV5-6 and TRBJ1-5, with an unclear D gene assignment. At the junction V is shortened by 2 bases and J by 0 bases, with 21 bases in between. The CDR3 numbers 19 residues from cysteine through phenylalanine. The read is trimmed to its CDR3 DNA, 57 bases read in frame from base 1. Based on the germline V gene, the CDR1 and CDR2 sequences are SGHDT and YYEEEE.